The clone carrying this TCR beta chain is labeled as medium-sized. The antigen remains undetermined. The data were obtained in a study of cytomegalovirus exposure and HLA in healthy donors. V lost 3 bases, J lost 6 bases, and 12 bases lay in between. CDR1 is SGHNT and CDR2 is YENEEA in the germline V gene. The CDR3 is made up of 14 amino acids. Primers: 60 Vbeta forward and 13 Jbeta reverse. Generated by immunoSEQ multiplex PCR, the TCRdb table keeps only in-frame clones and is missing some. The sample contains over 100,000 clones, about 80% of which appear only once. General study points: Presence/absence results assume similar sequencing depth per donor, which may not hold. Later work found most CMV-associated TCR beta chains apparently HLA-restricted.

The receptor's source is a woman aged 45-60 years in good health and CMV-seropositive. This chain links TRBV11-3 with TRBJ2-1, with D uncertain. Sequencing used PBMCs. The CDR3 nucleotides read TGTGCCAGCAGCTTCGGCCCCACTACCAATGAGCAGTTCTTC. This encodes CASSFGPTTNEQFF. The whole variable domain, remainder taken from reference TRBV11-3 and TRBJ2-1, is EAGVVQSPRYKIIEKKQPVAFWCNPISGHNTLYWYLQNLGQGPELLIRYENEEAVDDSQLPKDRFSAERLKGVDSTLKIQPAELGDSAVYLCASSFGPTTNEQFFGPGTRLTVL.